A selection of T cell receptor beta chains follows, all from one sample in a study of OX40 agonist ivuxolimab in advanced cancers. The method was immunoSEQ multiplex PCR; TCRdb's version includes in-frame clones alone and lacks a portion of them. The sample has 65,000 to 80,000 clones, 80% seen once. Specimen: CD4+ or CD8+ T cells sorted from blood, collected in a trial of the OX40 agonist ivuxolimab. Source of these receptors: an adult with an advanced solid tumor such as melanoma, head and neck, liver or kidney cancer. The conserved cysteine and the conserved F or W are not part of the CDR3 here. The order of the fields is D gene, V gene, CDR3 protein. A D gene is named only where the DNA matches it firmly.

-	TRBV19	ASRSGANVLT
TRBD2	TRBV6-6	ASSPTSGTYNEQF
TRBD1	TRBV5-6	ASSSGTGENPYEQY
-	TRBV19	ASSIGGGGIGNQPQH
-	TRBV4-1	ASSQINQPQH
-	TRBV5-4	ASSAEGSEPQY
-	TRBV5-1	ASSLAGSLGTQY
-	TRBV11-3	ASSFEGRNTEAF
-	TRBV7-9	ASSSSGNTNYGYT
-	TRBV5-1	ASSLGPASSGNTIY
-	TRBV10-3	AISESISYNEQF
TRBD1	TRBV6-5	ASRSGTGNQPQH
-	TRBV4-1	ASSQYFPGSILGNQPQH
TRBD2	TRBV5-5	ASSLAGTRGTDTQY
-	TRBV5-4	ASSLGGAIKNIQY
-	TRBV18	ASSMTVGGNEQY
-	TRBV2	ASSEARTGMNTEAF
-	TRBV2	ASIRDTQSGSPLH
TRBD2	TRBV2	ASSLYSGSTYEQY
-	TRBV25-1	ASSRAGGSSTDTQY
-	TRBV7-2	ASSPFGGQADTQY
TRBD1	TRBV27	ASSPSGTGEETQY
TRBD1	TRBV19	ASSIGEGTGTGNTIY
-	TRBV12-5	ASGLSQGVGTEAF
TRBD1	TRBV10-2	ASSVGTVNTEAF
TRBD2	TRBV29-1	SVDRGTSKQETQY
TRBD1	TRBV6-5	ATGKGGYYGYT
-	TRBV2	ASSQWGTQETQY
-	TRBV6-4	ASSDTDRNTEAF
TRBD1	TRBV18	ASSPPTGAGGELF
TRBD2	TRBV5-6	ASSFGAGGPTDTQY
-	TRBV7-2	ASSLVGAWNTEAF
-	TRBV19	ASRRGTTEAF
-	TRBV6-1	ASSDIQFDTQY
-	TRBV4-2	ASSQDLMGNTEAF
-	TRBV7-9	ASSLDSGNTIY
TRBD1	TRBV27	ASRGTGRNTIY
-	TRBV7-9	ASSSAGRSTDTQY
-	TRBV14	ASSQSAGPRTDTQY
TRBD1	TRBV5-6	ASSLAGQGVQPQH
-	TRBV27	ASSLRRDNEKLF
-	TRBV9	ASSVQGGDTQY
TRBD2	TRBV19	ASSSRRPAGGTDTQY
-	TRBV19	ASSINIRSYEQY
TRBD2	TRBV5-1	ASSDSGGWGEQF
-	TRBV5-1	ASSVPGAQAGELF
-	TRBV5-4	ASSLGIAEQF
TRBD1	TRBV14	ASSRRQGNTEAF
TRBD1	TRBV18	ASSRDRGYYGYT
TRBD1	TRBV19	ASSPGQLAKNIQY
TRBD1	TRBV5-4	ASSFGQGVGMNTEAF
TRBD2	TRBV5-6	ASSLLSGGTDTQY
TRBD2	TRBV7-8	ASSSGATDTQY
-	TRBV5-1	ASSLFGLHDQPQH
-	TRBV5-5	ASQRGAGFDSPLH
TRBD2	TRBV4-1	ASSQYWTSSETQY
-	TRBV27	ASSLRRGEAF
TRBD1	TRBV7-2	ASSSIRDRVNEQY
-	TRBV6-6	ASSPTDHRLH